This TCR beta chain is drawn from a study of blood T cell repertoires in COVID-19. Repertoires were generated with immunoSEQ multiplex PCR, while TCRdb's copy carries only in-frame clones and drops some. Of 100,000 or so clones in the sample, 80% to 95% were seen once. Germline loops: CDR1 SQVTM, CDR2 ANQGSEA. The CDR3 contains 14 residues. Between the trimmed V and J ends, which lost 5 bases and 2 bases, there was a span of 14 bases. This rearrangement joins TRBV29-1 to TRBJ2-3; tentatively, D is TRBD1 (5 bases). The source material was peripheral blood. This receptor was obtained from a man between 60 and 75 years old with acute or convalescent COVID-19. In nucleotides, the CDR3 is TGCAGCGTTTCATCAGGGATCCTCACAGATACGCAGTATTTT. Residues: CSVSSGILTDTQYF.